The 32 T cell receptor beta chains in this list originate from one sample, sequenced in a study of glioma-infiltrating T cells after dendritic cell vaccination. TCRdb keeps only in-frame clones here, not all; method: immunoSEQ multiplex PCR. The sample includes tens of thousands of clones, roughly four fifths of them seen just once. The time point denotes: after dendritic cell vaccination, including at tumor progression/relapse. The sequenced sample was blood, obtained after dendritic cell vaccination. These receptor sequences come from a human donor with glioblastoma.

The chain recombines TRBV5-6 with TRBJ1-5; 8 nucleotides line up with TRBD1. The CDR3 extends over 14 amino acids. Germline loops: CDR1 SGHDT, CDR2 YYEEEE. V lost 3 bases to trimming and J lost 6 bases; unmatched junction nucleotides: 5. For the CDR3, the DNA is TGTGCCAGCAGCTCGGACAGGGTTGGTCAGCCCCAGCATTTT. It specifies CASSSDRVGQPQHF.

In this sample, this clone turned up once. The rearrangement links TRBV7-2 to TRBJ1-6; tentative D call: TRBD1 (5 bases). V was clipped by 3 bases and J by 8 bases, with 14 bases between them. CDR1 is SGHTA and CDR2 is FQGNSA in the germline V gene. The CDR3 covers 15 residues. The CDR3 here is CASSFVSGIDSPLHF. CDR3 nucleotides: TGTGCCAGCAGCTTCGTTTCAGGGATTGATTCACCCCTCCACTTT.

The chain links TRBV5-1 to TRBJ1-3; TRBD1 aligns across 9 bases. The CDR3 covers 16 residues. Per the germline V gene, CDR1 is SGHRS and CDR2 is YFSETQ. V lost 4 bases, J lost 2 bases, and 7 bases stayed unmatched. In nucleotides, the CDR3 is TGCGCCAGCAGCGGCGGACAGGGGTCCCCTGGAAACACCATATATTTT. It specifies CASSGGQGSPGNTIYF.

The genes are TRBV7-3 and TRBJ1-1; D remains ambiguous. CDR1 and CDR2 from the germline V gene are SGHTA and FQGTGA. Trimming shortened V by 3 bases and J by 1 base, and 6 bases separated the two germline ends. This CDR3 is built from 13 residues. CDR3 coding DNA: TGTGCCAGCAGCTTTCAGCGGAACACTGAAGCTTTCTTT. Translating it yields CASSFQRNTEAFF.

The V gene is TRBV6-6, the J gene TRBJ2-1, with D uncertain. In germline, CDR1 is MNHNY, CDR2 SVGAGI (reference sequence). The CDR3 is 13 amino acids. V was trimmed by 11 bases and J by 1 base, leaving 12 bases between them. CDR3 protein: CASLGSSYNEQFF. CDR3 bases: TGTGCCTCCCTAGGATCATCCTACAATGAGCAGTTCTTC.

This clone was detected only a few times. The chain has TRBV11-2 and TRBJ1-1, with D possibly matching TRBD1 (5 bases). V was clipped by 0 bases and J by 1 base, with 12 bases between them. Looked up from germline, CDR1 is SGHAT and CDR2 is FQNNGV. CDR3 length: 16 residues. The CDR3 region is CASSLDWGNRNTEAFF. CDR3 bases: TGTGCCAGCAGCTTAGATTGGGGCAACAGGAACACTGAAGCTTTCTTT.

The chain couples TRBV9 to TRBJ2-1, with D tentatively TRBD1 (5 bases). The CDR3 is made up of 17 amino acids. V lost 0 bases and J 2 bases, leaving 15 bases between the germline ends. Per the germline V gene, CDR1 is SGDLS and CDR2 is YYNGEE. Written as DNA, the CDR3 is TGTGCCAGCAGCGTAGCTAGGACACGGTCTCCCTACAATGAGCAGTTCTTC. Translating gives CASSVARTRSPYNEQFF.

This clone appeared a single time. This chain links TRBV4-2 with TRBJ2-3; no clear D. This CDR3 comprises 17 residues. Germline V CDR1 and CDR2: LGHNA, YNFKEQ. Trimming took off 1 base at V and 4 bases at J, with 18 bases between the two ends. CDR3 sequence: CASSQVLSRGGADTQYF. DNA for the CDR3: TGTGCCAGCAGCCAAGTTCTTTCTAGAGGTGGAGCAGATACGCAGTATTTT.

In nucleotides, the CDR3 is TGTGCCAGCAGTCCCCGCGACAGGAATACATACTATGGCTACACCTTC. Amino acids: CASSPRDRNTYYGYTF. J is TRBJ1-2 and V is TRBV2; TRBD1 is a possible D gene (6 bases). V dropped 5 bases and J dropped 3 bases, with 19 bases sitting between them. The germline V gene encodes CDR1 SNHLY and CDR2 FYNNEI. The CDR3 loop spans 16 amino acids.

This chain joins TRBV5-1 and TRBJ2-3, with D uncertain. CDR1 is SGHRS, CDR2 YFSETQ, per germline. V gave up 0 bases and J gave up 4 bases, with 6 bases separating them. CDR3 length: 13 amino acids. CDR3 in DNA: TGCGCCAGCAGCTTGGCCGGGTCAGATACGCAGTATTTT. Translated, it gives CASSLAGSDTQYF.

This rearrangement joins TRBV9 to TRBJ1-1; D gene unclear. Germline V lookup: CDR1 SGDLS, CDR2 YYNGEE. The CDR3 runs to 13 residues. With 2 bases removed from V and 1 base from J, the gap between germline ends came to 6 bases. The CDR3 DNA sequence: TGTGCCAGCAGCGTGGCAGGGAACACTGAAGCTTTCTTT. This codes for CASSVAGNTEAFF.

The rearrangement uses TRBV12-5 and TRBJ1-1; D might be TRBD1 (6 bases). Germline lookup yields CDR1 LGHNT and CDR2 FRNRAP. CDR3 size: 12 residues. Trimming removed 6 bases at V and 5 bases at J, with 10 bases between. CDR3 amino acids: CASGKQGTEAFF. CDR3 in DNA: TGTGCTAGTGGGAAACAGGGTACTGAAGCTTTCTTT.

This chain links TRBV19 with TRBJ2-5, with D possibly matching TRBD2 (5 bases). V was cut by 4 bases and J by 4 bases, with 13 bases left in between. The CDR3 sequence is 14 residues long. Germline V gives CDR1 LNHDA, CDR2 SQIVND (reference sequence). The CDR3 DNA sequence: TGTGCCAGTAGTAGGTCGACCGAGGGAGAGACCCAGTACTTC. As protein: CASSRSTEGETQYF. Based on the CDR3 plus reference TRBV19 and TRBJ2-5, the full variable domain is DGGITQSPKYLFRKEGQNVTLSCEQNLNHDAMYWYRQDPGQGLRLIYYSQIVNDFQKGDIAEGYSVSREKKESFPLTVTSAQKNPTAFYLCASSRSTEGETQYFGPGTRLLVL.

V usage is TRBV5-4 and J usage is TRBJ2-7, with D maybe TRBD2 (6 bases). The CDR3 is 13 residues long. Germline values: CDR1 SGHNT, CDR2 YYREEE (reference sequence). V gave up 2 bases and J gave up 2 bases, with 8 bases separating them. The CDR3 sequence is CASSLPGAYEQYF. The CDR3 DNA is TGTGCCAGCAGCTTACCGGGAGCCTACGAGCAGTACTTC.

The rearrangement joins TRBV4-3 to TRBJ1-6, with TRBD1 matching 10 bases. The germline V gene encodes CDR1 LGHNA and CDR2 YSLEER. The CDR3 sequence is 15 residues long. V trimming: 3 bases; J trimming: 8 bases; junction bases outside the gene matches: 4. For the CDR3, the DNA is TGCGCCAGCAGCCAGCTCGGACAGGGGGATTCACCCCTCCACTTT. Protein: CASSQLGQGDSPLHF.

The CDR3 spells CASSSETGGRVGEQYF. The CDR3 region has the DNA TGTGCCAGCAGTTCAGAGACAGGCGGGCGAGTGGGCGAGCAGTACTTC. The chain couples TRBV2 to TRBJ2-7; maybe TRBD1 (6 bases). Deletions cut 5 bases from V and 6 bases from J, with 23 bases between. The CDR3 extends over 16 amino acids. Germline V gene data show CDR1 as SNHLY and CDR2 as FYNNEI.

V is TRBV11-2 and J is TRBJ1-6; D is possibly TRBD1 (6 bases). V was clipped by 3 bases and J by 8 bases, with 8 bases between them. There are 13 residues in the CDR3. The V gene's germline CDR1 is SGHAT and CDR2 FQNNGV. The CDR3 nucleotides read TGTGCCAGCAGCTTGAACAGGGATTCACCCCTCCACTTT. This translates into CASSLNRDSPLHF.

The chain links TRBV5-1 to TRBJ2-1, with 13 bases aligning to TRBD2. CDR3 length: 19 amino acids. The germline V gene has CDR1 SGHRS and CDR2 YFSETQ. With 0 bases clipped from V and 2 bases from J, the junction kept 8 bases outside the gene matches. CDR3 residues: CASSLGTSGGLSPYNEQFF. The CDR3 nucleotides are TGCGCCAGCAGCTTGGGGACTAGCGGGGGCCTAAGTCCCTACAATGAGCAGTTCTTC.

The chain employs TRBV5-6 and TRBJ2-3, with D possibly being TRBD2 (5 bases). This CDR3 has 15 residues. Between the trimmed V and J ends, which lost 4 bases and 0 bases, there was a span of 12 bases. Germline CDR1 is SGHDT and CDR2 is YYEEEE. The CDR3 bases are TGTGCCAGCAGCCAGCTAGCCCCTAGCACAGATACGCAGTATTTT. Its protein is CASSQLAPSTDTQYF.

This chain connects TRBV7-9 to TRBJ1-1; TRBD1 might be the D (5 bases). V gave up 5 bases and J gave up 1 base, with 17 bases separating them. Germline lookup yields CDR1 SEHNR and CDR2 FQNEAQ (reference sequence). This CDR3 contains 16 residues. The CDR3 DNA is TGTGCCAGCAGCGCCACTCGGAAGACAGAGAACACTGAAGCTTTCTTT. Translation gives CASSATRKTENTEAFF.

This clone was recorded once. This chain links TRBV7-3 with TRBJ2-5; 10 bases align to TRBD1. This CDR3 has 14 residues. V lost 5 bases, J lost 4 bases, and 4 bases stayed unmatched. Germline CDR1 SGHTA, CDR2 FQGTGA. In DNA, the CDR3 is TGTGCCAGCAGCACCGGGACAGGGGCAGAGACCCAGTACTTC. Its protein is CASSTGTGAETQYF.

The chain links TRBV11-1 to TRBJ2-5; 7 bases fit TRBD2. The CDR3 runs to 15 residues. J gave up 5 bases and V 3 bases, and 9 bases lay outside the gene matches. Germline V gene lookup returns CDR1 SGHAT and CDR2 FQDESV (reference sequence). In DNA, the CDR3 is TGTGCCAGCAGCTTGGGAGGGGCCCAAAGGGAGACCCAGTACTTC. Its protein product is CASSLGGAQRETQYF.

The rearrangement joins TRBV12-5 to TRBJ2-3; 8 bases are shared with TRBD1. With V trimmed by 5 bases and J by 1 base, 5 bases remained unmatched. CDR3 length: 15 residues. CDR1 is LGHNT, CDR2 FRNRAP, per germline. The DNA of the CDR3 is TGTGCTAGTGGTCCCGGACAGGGCCGCACAGATACGCAGTATTTT. Its translation: CASGPGQGRTDTQYF.

J is TRBJ1-2 and V is TRBV5-4; TRBD1 might be the D (5 bases). The CDR3 spans 13 residues. Germline lookup yields CDR1 SGHNT and CDR2 YYREEE (reference sequence). V dropped 3 bases and J dropped 5 bases, with 11 bases sitting between them. The CDR3 reads CASSWDGGYGYTF. The DNA of the CDR3 is TGTGCCAGCAGCTGGGACGGGGGTTATGGCTACACCTTC.

This chain uses TRBV5-8 with TRBJ2-1; D may be TRBD1 (6 bases). Germline V gene data show CDR1 as SGHTS and CDR2 as YDEGEE. The CDR3 consists of 14 residues. V was trimmed by 4 bases and J by 2 bases, leaving 10 bases between them. The CDR3 is CASSTEGAYNEQFF. For the CDR3, the DNA is TGTGCCAGCAGCACCGAGGGGGCCTACAATGAGCAGTTCTTC.

This clone is a singleton in its sample. The chain employs TRBV5-1 and TRBJ2-7; a weak D match, TRBD2 (6 bases). The CDR3 length is 14 residues. In germline, CDR1 is SGHRS, CDR2 YFSETQ. The ends were cut back, 2 bases at V and 6 bases at J, with 15 bases in the middle. The CDR3 nucleotides are TGCGCCAGCAGCTTAGGAGGGGACTTCGTCGAGCAGTACTTC. It is translated as CASSLGGDFVEQYF. Based on the CDR3 plus reference TRBV5-1 and TRBJ2-7, the full variable domain is KAGVTQTPRYLIKTRGQQVTLSCSPISGHRSVSWYQQTPGQGLQFLFEYFSETQRNKGNFPGRFSGRQFSNSRSEMNVSTLELGDSALYLCASSLGGDFVEQYFGPGTRLTVT.

The rearrangement links TRBV9 to TRBJ2-1, with D maybe TRBD2 (5 bases). Germline V lookup: CDR1 SGDLS, CDR2 YYNGEE. The CDR3 length is 16 residues. V was clipped by 0 bases and J by 0 bases, with 10 bases between them. DNA of the CDR3: TGTGCCAGCAGCGTAGGCGTGGGGAGCTCCTACAATGAGCAGTTCTTC. Encoded protein: CASSVGVGSSYNEQFF.

The chain uses TRBV19 and TRBJ1-5, with D unresolved. Germline CDR1 is LNHDA and CDR2 is SQIVND (reference sequence). The CDR3 runs to 13 residues. Trimming removed 3 bases from V and 5 bases from J, with 8 bases in between. The CDR3 is CASSIGTDQPQHF. DNA of the CDR3: TGTGCCAGTAGTATCGGTACCGATCAGCCCCAGCATTTT.

The chain employs TRBV7-2 and TRBJ1-2; D perhaps matches TRBD1 (6 bases). The CDR3 consists of 13 residues. V shed 7 bases and J shed 6 bases, with 15 bases lying between them. Germline CDR1 is SGHTA and CDR2 is FQGNSA. CDR3 sequence (DNA): TGTGCCAGCACCCAGAACAGGGCTGATGGCTACACCTTC. It encodes CASTQNRADGYTF.

Worth noting for this clone: Additional DNA sequences in this sample encode the identical CDR3. V is TRBV7-2 and J is TRBJ1-2, with 9 bases that match TRBD1. The CDR3 length is 14 residues. Germline V lookup: CDR1 SGHTA, CDR2 FQGNSA. The junction had 1 base not matched to a gene; V was cut back by 3 bases and J by 2 bases. This CDR3 reads CASSLGTGNYGYTF. DNA for the CDR3: TGTGCCAGCAGCTTGGGGACAGGGAACTATGGCTACACCTTC.

This chain joins TRBV18 and TRBJ1-5; TRBD1 matches 12 bases. The CDR3 is 15 amino acids. Germline lookup yields CDR1 KGHSH and CDR2 LQKENI. Losses at the gene ends were 3 bases for V and 7 bases for J; bases not matched to a gene: 4. This CDR3 is CASSPGTGGEQPQHF. The CDR3 nucleotides read TGTGCCAGCTCACCCGGGACAGGGGGCGAGCAGCCCCAGCATTTT.

This chain joins TRBV10-3 and TRBJ1-2, with D uncertain. V was cut by 1 base and J by 2 bases, with 5 bases left in between. The CDR3 has 13 amino acids. Germline loops: CDR1 ENHRY, CDR2 SYGVKD. The CDR3 nucleotides are TGTGCCATCAGTGAGTTCTCGAACTATGGCTACACCTTC. It translates to CAISEFSNYGYTF.